What follows are 10 T cell receptor beta chains derived from one specimen sequenced in a study of T cells after yellow fever vaccination. A single record per CDR3 protein comes from TCRdb applying MiXCR to the 5' RACE reads. The sample lists roughly 500,000 distinct CDR3 sequences, under 25% seen once, with around 15% in the top ten. This specimen was PBMCs, taken 15 days after the yellow fever booster vaccination. These receptors were collected from a young man who received the YFV17D yellow fever vaccine.

The V call is TRBV7-2, the J call TRBJ2-1, with 10 bases fitting TRBD2. The CDR3 sequence is 15 residues long. The V gene's germline CDR1 is SGHTA and CDR2 FQGNSA. The J segment lost 6 bases and the V segment lost 5 bases, leaving 7 bases of the junction unmatched. The DNA for the CDR3 is TGTGCCAGCAGCGCAAGCGGGAGGGCCCTCAATGAGCAGTTCTTC. This gives the protein CASSASGRALNEQFF.

This clonotype turned up a few times. In nucleotides, the CDR3 is TGTGCCAGCAGTGGGAAAGGTACCTCCTACAATGAGCAGTTCTTC. Its translation: CASSGKGTSYNEQFF. V usage is TRBV2 and J usage is TRBJ2-1; D is undetermined. CDR1 and CDR2 (germline): SNHLY, FYNNEI. Trimming cost V 4 bases and J 0 bases, with 10 bases left between them. The CDR3 is made up of 15 amino acids.

The CDR3 region is CASSPISALTESSGNTIYF. The CDR3 bases are TGTGCCAGCAGTCCCATTAGCGCCCTAACCGAGAGCTCTGGAAACACCATATATTTT. The genes are TRBV6-4 and TRBJ1-3; D unresolved. The CDR3 is 19 amino acids. The V end lost 5 bases, the J end lost 0 bases, and 23 bases lay between the germline ends. Germline CDR1 and CDR2: MRHNA and SNTAGT.

CDR3 sequence reads: CASSPLLAEAYEQYF. The CDR3 nucleotides are TGTGCCAGCAGCCCTCTCCTAGCGGAGGCCTACGAGCAGTACTTC. This chain uses TRBV3-1 with TRBJ2-7; 7 positions match TRBD2. The CDR3 is made up of 15 amino acids. Germline V lookup: CDR1 LGHDT, CDR2 YNNKEL (reference sequence). Unmatched junction bases numbered 8, after V lost 4 bases and J lost 2 bases.

J is TRBJ2-2 and V is TRBV19; D uncertain. This CDR3 region has 12 residues. CDR1 is LNHDA, CDR2 SQIVND, per germline (reference sequence). V gave up 2 bases and J gave up 9 bases, with 7 bases separating them. The CDR3 region is CASSIKFRELFF. The CDR3 DNA is TGTGCCAGTAGTATAAAGTTCCGGGAGCTGTTTTTT.

This clonotype was found a few times. The chain is built from TRBV18 and TRBJ2-3, with D possibly being TRBD1 (5 bases). The germline V and J ends were trimmed by 2 bases and 5 bases, with 8 bases remaining between them. The CDR3 consists of 13 residues. CDR1 is KGHSH, CDR2 LQKENI, per germline. The CDR3 spells CASSPGAGDTQYF. CDR3 nucleotide sequence: TGTGCCAGCTCACCAGGGGCTGGAGATACGCAGTATTTT.

The chain employs TRBV7-3 and TRBJ2-5, with TRBD2 matching over 9 bases. The trim removed 5 bases at V and 7 bases at J, leaving 8 bases unmatched. Germline V CDR1 and CDR2: SGHTA, FQGTGA. CDR3 length: 14 amino acids. CDR3 in amino acids: CASSPVAGDGTQYF. DNA for the CDR3: TGTGCCAGCAGCCCAGTAGCGGGAGACGGGACCCAGTACTTC.

This sequence joins TRBV27 and TRBJ2-2; D is unclear. V was clipped by 5 bases and J by 6 bases, with 10 bases between them. CDR3 size: 13 residues. CDR1 is MNHEY and CDR2 is SMNVEV in the germline V gene (reference sequence). CDR3 amino acids: CASSQTAAGELFF. CDR3 DNA: TGTGCCAGCAGTCAGACGGCGGCCGGGGAGCTGTTTTTT.

This chain uses TRBV9 with TRBJ2-2; 14 bases map to TRBD2. This CDR3 comprises 17 residues. With 3 bases clipped from V and 3 bases from J, the junction kept 4 bases outside the gene matches. CDR1 and CDR2 from the germline V gene are SGDLS and YYNGEE. In DNA, the CDR3 is TGTGCCAGCAGCGGGACTAGCGGGAGGAAGGACACCGGGGAGCTGTTTTTT. This encodes CASSGTSGRKDTGELFF.

V usage is TRBV7-2 and J usage is TRBJ2-3, with D maybe TRBD1 (7 bases). Looked up from germline, CDR1 is SGHTA and CDR2 is FQGNSA. The CDR3 sequence is 14 residues long. With 8 bases removed from V and 4 bases from J, the gap between germline ends came to 16 bases. CDR3 bases: TGTGCCAGCGGGTGGAGGGGGCCCGCAGATACGCAGTATTTT. This encodes CASGWRGPADTQYF.